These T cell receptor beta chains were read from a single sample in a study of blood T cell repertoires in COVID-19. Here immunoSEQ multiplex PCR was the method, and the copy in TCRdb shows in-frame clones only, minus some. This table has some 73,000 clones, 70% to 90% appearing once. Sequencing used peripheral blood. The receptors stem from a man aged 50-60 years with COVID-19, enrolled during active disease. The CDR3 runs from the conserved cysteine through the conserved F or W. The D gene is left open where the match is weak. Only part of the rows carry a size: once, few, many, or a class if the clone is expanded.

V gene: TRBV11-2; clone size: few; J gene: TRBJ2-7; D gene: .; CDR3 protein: CASRILRDGGKAYEQYF; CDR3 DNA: TGTGCCAGCAGGATACTTCGGGACGGAGGGAAGGCCTACGAGCAGTACTTC
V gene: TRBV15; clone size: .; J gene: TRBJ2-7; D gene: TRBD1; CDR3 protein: CATSRGQGAYEQYF; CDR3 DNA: TGTGCCACCAGCAGGGGACAGGGGGCCTACGAGCAGTACTTC
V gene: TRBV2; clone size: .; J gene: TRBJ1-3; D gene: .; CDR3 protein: CASTGSGNTIYF; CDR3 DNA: TGTGCCAGCACAGGCTCTGGAAACACCATATATTTT
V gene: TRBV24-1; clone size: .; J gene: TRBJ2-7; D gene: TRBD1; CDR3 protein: CATSDFQRQGSYEQYF; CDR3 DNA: TGTGCCACCAGTGATTTTCAACGACAGGGCTCCTACGAGCAGTACTTC
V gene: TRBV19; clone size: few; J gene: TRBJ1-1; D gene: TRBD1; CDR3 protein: CASRDRGNTEAFF; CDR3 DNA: TGTGCCAGTAGGGACAGGGGGAACACTGAAGCTTTCTTT
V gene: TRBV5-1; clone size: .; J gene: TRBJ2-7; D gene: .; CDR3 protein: CASSLAHRPSYEQYF; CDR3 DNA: TGCGCCAGCAGCTTGGCGCACAGACCCTCCTACGAGCAGTACTTC
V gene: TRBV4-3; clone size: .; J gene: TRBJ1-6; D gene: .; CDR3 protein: CASSQKGGGSPLHF; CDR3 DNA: TGCGCCAGCAGCCAGAAAGGGGGGGGTTCACCCCTCCACTTT
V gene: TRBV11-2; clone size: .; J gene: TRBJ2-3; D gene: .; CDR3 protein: CASSRGTGDTDTQYF; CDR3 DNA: TGTGCCAGCAGCCGGGGGACGGGAGATACAGATACGCAGTATTTT
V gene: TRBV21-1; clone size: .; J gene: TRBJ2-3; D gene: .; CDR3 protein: CASSIPLAGRTDTQYF; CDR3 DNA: TGTGCCAGCAGCATACCCCTAGCGGGGCGCACAGATACGCAGTATTTT
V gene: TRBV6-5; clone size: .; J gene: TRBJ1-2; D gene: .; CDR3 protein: CASTEEGYGYTF; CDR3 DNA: TGTGCCAGCACGGAGGAGGGGTATGGCTACACCTTC
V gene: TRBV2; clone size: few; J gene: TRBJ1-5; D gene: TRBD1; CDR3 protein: CASSPGQGFQPQHF; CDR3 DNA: TGTGCCAGCAGTCCTGGACAGGGTTTCCAGCCCCAGCATTTT
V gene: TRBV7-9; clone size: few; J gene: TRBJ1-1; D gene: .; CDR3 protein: CASSLESGTEAFF; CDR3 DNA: TGTGCCAGCAGCTTAGAATCGGGCACTGAAGCTTTCTTT
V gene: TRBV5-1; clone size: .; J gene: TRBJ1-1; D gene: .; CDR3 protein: CASASPGRAEAFF; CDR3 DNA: TGCGCCAGCGCCTCTCCGGGGAGGGCTGAAGCTTTCTTT
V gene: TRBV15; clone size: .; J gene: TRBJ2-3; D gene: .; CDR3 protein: CATSRVGSTDTQYF; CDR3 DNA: TGTGCCACCAGCAGAGTTGGCAGCACAGATACGCAGTATTTT
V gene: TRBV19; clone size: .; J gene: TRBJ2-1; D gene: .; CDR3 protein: CASKRDTSYNEQFF; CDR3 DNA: TGTGCCTCAAAAAGAGATACCTCCTACAATGAGCAGTTCTTC
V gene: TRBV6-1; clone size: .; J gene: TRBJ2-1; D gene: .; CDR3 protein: CASSPRNEQFF; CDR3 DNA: TGTGCCAGCAGCCCCAGGAATGAGCAGTTCTTC
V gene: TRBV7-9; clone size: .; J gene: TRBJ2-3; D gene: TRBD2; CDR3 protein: CASSLGLAGVGDTQYF; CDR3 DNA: TGTGCCAGCAGCTTAGGACTAGCGGGAGTCGGGGATACGCAGTATTTT
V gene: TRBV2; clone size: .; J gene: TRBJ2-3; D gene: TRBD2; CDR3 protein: CASSASGSPADTQYF; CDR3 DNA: TGTGCCAGCAGTGCGAGCGGGAGCCCCGCAGATACGCAGTATTTT
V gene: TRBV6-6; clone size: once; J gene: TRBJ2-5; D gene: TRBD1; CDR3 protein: CASRNRGRETQYF; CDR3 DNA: TGTGCCAGCAGGAACAGGGGGCGAGAGACCCAGTACTTC
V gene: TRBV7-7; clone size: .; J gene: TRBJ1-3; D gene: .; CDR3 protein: CASSQGTGSGNTIYF; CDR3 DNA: TGTGCTAGCAGCCAGGGGACCGGCTCTGGAAACACCATATATTTT
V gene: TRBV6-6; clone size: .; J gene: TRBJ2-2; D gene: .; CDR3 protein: CASSYSIRASTGELFF; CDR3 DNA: TGTGCCAGCAGTTACTCGATCAGGGCCAGTACCGGGGAGCTGTTTTTT
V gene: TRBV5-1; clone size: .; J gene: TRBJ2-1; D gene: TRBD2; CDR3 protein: CASSSAGGYNEQFF; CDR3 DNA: TGCGCCAGCAGCTCAGCGGGAGGGTACAATGAGCAGTTCTTC
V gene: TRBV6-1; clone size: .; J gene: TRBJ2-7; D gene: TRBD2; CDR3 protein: CASSEREEAEQYF; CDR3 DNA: TGTGCCAGCAGTGAGCGGGAGGAGGCCGAGCAGTACTTC
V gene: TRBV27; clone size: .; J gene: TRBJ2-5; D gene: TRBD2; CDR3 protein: CASSPLRTSGRETQYF; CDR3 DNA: TGTGCCAGCAGTCCCCTCCGGACTAGCGGGAGAGAGACCCAGTACTTC
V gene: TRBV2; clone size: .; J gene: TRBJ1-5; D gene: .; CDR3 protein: CASSEVAGISQPQHF; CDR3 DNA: TGTGCCAGCAGTGAGGTGGCAGGGATTAGCCAGCCCCAGCATTTT
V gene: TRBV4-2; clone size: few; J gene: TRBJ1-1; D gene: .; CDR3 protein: CASSQDPDGGVSEAFF; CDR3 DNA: TGTGCCAGCAGCCAAGATCCGGATGGGGGGGTCTCTGAAGCTTTCTTT
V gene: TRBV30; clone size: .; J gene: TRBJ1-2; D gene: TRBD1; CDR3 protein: CAWGGGQGAHGYTF; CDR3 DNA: TGTGCCTGGGGAGGGGGACAGGGGGCTCATGGCTACACCTTC
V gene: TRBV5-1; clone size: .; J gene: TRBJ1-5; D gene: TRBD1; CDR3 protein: CASSLLGTDNQPQHF; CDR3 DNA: TGCGCCAGCAGCTTGCTTGGGACAGACAATCAGCCCCAGCATTTT
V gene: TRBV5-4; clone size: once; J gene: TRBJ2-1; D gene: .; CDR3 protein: CASSFGQGGYNEQFF; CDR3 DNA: TGTGCCAGCAGCTTCGGGCAGGGCGGCTACAATGAGCAGTTCTTC
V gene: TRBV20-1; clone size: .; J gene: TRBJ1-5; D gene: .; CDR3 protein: CSAQGHQPQHF; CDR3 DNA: TGCAGTGCGCAGGGTCATCAGCCCCAGCATTTT
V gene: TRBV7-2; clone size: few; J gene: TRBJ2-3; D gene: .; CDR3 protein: CASSFSWAGDTQYF; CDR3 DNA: TGTGCCAGCAGCTTTAGTTGGGCCGGAGATACGCAGTATTTT
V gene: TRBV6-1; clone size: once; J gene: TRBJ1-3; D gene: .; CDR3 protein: CASSESPSSGNTIYF; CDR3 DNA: TGTGCCAGCAGTGAATCTCCCTCCTCTGGAAACACCATATATTTT
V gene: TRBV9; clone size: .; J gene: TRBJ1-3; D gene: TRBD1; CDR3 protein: CASSSDRVGNTIYF; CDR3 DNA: TGTGCCAGCAGCTCAGACAGGGTTGGAAACACCATATATTTT
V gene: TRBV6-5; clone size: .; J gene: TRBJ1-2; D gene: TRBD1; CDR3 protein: CASSQLTGGRGYTF; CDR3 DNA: TGTGCCAGCAGTCAATTAACAGGGGGACGTGGCTACACCTTC
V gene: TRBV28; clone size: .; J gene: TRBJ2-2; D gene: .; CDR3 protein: CASSSEDYPTGELFF; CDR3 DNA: TGTGCCAGCAGTTCCGAGGACTATCCCACCGGGGAGCTGTTTTTT
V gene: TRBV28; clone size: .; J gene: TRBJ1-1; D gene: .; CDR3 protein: CASSPPKGRNTEAFF; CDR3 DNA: TGTGCCAGCAGTCCCCCGAAGGGGCGGAACACTGAAGCTTTCTTT
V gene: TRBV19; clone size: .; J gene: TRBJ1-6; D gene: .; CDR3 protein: CASSSFHRSGDNSPLHF; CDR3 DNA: TGTGCCAGTAGCTCATTTCATCGGTCAGGCGATAATTCACCCCTCCACTTT
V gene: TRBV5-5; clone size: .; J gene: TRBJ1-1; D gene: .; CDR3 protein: CASSLIADTEAFF; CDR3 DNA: TGTGCCAGCAGCTTAATCGCGGACACTGAAGCTTTCTTT
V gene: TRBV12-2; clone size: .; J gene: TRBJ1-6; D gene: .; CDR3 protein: CASRFSGQGKSPLHF; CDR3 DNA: TGTGCAAGTCGCTTTAGCGGACAGGGCAAATCACCCCTCCACTTT
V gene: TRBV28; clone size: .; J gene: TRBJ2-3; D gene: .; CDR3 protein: CASSSPGITDTQYF; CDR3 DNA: TGTGCCAGCAGTTCCCCGGGGATCACAGATACGCAGTATTTT
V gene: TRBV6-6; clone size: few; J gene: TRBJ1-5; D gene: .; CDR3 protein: CASTGQGGGQPQHF; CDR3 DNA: TGTGCCAGCACTGGGCAGGGCGGGGGTCAGCCCCAGCATTTT
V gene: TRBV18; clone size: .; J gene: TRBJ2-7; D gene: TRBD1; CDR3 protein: CASSSSTGTYEQYF; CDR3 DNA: TGTGCCAGCTCCTCTTCGACAGGGACCTACGAGCAGTACTTC
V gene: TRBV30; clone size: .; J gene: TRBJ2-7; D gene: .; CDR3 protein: CAWSDQTSYEQYF; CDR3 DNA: TGTGCCTGGAGTGATCAGACTAGCTACGAGCAGTACTTC
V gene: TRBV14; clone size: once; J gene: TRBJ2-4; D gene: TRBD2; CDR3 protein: CASSQGGGLSKNIQYF; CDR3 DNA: TGTGCCAGCAGCCAAGGGGGAGGGTTGTCCAAAAACATTCAGTACTTC
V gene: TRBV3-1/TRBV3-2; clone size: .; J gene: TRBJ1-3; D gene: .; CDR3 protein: CASSQEPGSGNTIYF; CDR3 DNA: TGTGCCAGCAGCCAAGAGCCCGGTTCTGGAAACACCATATATTTT
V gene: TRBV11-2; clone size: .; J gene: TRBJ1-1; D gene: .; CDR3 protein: CASSTVAEAFF; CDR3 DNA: TGTGCCAGCAGCACCGTAGCTGAAGCTTTCTTT
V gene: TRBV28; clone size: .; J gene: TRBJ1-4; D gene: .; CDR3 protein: CASHNIRGEGEKLFF; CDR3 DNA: TGTGCCAGCCATAATATCAGGGGCGAGGGTGAAAAACTGTTTTTT
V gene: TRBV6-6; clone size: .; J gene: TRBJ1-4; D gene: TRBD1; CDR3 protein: CASSYAGTGREKLFF; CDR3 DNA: TGTGCCAGCAGTTACGCGGGGACAGGACGGGAAAAACTGTTTTTT
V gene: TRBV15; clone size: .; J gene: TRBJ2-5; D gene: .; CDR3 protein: CATSRGGARIQETQYF; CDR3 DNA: TGTGCCACCAGCAGAGGTGGGGCCCGGATCCAAGAGACCCAGTACTTC
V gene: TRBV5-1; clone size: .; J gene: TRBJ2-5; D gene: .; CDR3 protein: CASSSRGETQYF; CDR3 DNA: TGCGCCAGCAGCTCGCGAGGGGAGACCCAGTACTTC
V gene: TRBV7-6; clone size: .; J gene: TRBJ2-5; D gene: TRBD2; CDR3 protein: CASSLRQGGTEKPEETQYF; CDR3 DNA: TGTGCCAGCAGCTTAAGGCAGGGAGGGACGGAGAAACCCGAAGAGACCCAGTACTTC
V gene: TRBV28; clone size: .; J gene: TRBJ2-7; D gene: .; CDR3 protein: CASSDVGGHYEQYF; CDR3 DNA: TGTGCCAGCAGTGATGTCGGAGGCCACTACGAGCAGTACTTC
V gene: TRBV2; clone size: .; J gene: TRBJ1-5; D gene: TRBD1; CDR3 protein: CASSDGRGLQPQHF; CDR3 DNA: TGTGCCAGCAGTGATGGTAGGGGGCTTCAGCCCCAGCATTTT
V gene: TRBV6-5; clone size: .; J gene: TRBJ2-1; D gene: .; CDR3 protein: CASNSYNEQFF; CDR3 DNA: TGTGCCAGCAACTCTTACAATGAGCAGTTCTTC
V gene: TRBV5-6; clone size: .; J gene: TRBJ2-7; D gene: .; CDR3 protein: CASSLAAETYEQYF; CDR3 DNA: TGTGCCAGCAGTCTGGCGGCAGAAACGTACGAGCAGTACTTC
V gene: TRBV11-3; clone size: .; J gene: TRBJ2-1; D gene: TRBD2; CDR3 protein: CASRASGLGAEQFF; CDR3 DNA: TGTGCCAGCCGTGCCTCCGGACTAGGGGCTGAGCAGTTCTTC
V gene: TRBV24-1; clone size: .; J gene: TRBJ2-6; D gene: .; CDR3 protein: CATSDGTPLGANVLTF; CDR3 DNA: TGTGCCACCAGTGATGGGACTCCCCTTGGGGCCAACGTCCTGACTTTC
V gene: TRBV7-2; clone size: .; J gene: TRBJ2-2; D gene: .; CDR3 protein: CASSLRGRTGELFF; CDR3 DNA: TGTGCCAGCAGCTTGCGGGGGCGCACCGGGGAGCTGTTTTTT
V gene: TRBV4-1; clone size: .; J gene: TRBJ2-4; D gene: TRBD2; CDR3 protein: CASSQGTTSPIQYF; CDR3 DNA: TGCGCCAGCAGCCAAGGAACGACTAGCCCAATTCAGTACTTC